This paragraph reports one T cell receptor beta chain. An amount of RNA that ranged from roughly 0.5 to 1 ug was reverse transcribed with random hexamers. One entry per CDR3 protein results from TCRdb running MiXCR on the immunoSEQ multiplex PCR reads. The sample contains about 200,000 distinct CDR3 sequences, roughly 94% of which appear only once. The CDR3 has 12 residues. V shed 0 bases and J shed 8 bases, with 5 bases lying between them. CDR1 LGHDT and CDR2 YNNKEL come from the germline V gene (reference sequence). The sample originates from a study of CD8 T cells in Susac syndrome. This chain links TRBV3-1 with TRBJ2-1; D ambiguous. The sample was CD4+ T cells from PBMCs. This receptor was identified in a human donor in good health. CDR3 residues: CASSQDGYEQFF. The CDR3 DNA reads TGTGCCAGCAGCCAAGACGGGTATGAGCAGTTCTTC.